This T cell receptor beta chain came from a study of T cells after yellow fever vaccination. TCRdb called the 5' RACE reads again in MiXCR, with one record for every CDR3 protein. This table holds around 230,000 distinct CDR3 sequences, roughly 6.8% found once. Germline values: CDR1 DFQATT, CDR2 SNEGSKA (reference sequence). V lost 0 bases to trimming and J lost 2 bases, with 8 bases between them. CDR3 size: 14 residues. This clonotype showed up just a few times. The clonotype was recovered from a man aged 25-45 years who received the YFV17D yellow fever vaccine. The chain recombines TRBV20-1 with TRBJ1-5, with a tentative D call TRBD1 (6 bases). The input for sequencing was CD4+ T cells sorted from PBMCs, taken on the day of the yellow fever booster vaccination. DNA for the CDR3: TGCAGTGCTAGAGATCGGACAGGCAATCAGCCCCAGCATTTT. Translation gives CSARDRTGNQPQHF.